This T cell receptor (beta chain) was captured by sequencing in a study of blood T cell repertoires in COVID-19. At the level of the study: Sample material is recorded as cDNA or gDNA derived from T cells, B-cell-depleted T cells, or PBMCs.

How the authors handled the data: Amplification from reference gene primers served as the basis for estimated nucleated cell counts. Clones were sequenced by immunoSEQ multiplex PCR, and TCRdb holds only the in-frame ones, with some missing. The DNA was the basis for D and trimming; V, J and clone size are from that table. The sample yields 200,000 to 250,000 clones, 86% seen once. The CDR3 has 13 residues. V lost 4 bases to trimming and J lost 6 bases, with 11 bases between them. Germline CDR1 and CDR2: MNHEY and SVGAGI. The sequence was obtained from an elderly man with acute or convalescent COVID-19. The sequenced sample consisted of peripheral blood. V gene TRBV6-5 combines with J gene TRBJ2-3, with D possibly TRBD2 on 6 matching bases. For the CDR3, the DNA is TGTGCCAGCAGTTTAGGGCGGGGTGATACGCAGTATTTT. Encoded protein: CASSLGRGDTQYF.